This T cell receptor (beta chain) was retrieved from a study of blood T cell repertoires in COVID-19. From germline, CDR1 is SGHNT and CDR2 YYREEE (reference sequence). The junction had 3 bases not matched to a gene; V was cut back by 4 bases and J by 2 bases. The CDR3 has 15 residues. Method: immunoSEQ multiplex PCR; TCRdb's copy keeps in-frame clones and lacks some. The sample consists of 280,000 or so clones, 83% of them appearing once. The sample consisted of peripheral blood. The genes are TRBV5-4 and TRBJ2-1, with TRBD2 identical over 10 bases. The sequence came from a woman aged 45-65 years who had recovered from COVID-19. The DNA of the CDR3 is TGTGCCAGCAGCCGACTAGCGGGTACCTACAATGAGCAGTTCTTC. Its protein product is CASSRLAGTYNEQFF.